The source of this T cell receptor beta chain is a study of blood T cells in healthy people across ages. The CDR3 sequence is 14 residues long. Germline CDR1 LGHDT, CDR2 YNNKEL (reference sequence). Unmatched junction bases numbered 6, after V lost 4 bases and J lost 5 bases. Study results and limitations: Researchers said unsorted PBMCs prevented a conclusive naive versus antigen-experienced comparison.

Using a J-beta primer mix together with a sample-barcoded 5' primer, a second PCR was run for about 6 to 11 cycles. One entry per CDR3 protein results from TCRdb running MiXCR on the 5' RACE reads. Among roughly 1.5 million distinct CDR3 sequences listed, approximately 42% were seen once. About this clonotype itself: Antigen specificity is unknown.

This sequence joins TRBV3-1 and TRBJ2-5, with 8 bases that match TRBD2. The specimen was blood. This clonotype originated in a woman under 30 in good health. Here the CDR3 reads CASSPLTSGETQYF. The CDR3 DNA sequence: TGTGCCAGCAGCCCTCTAACTAGCGGTGAGACCCAGTACTTC.